This is a list of T cell receptor beta chains from one sample in a study of high-grade serous ovarian cancer treatment subgroups. The assay was immunoSEQ multiplex PCR, and TCRdb's table has in-frame clones only and misses some. The profile shows about 12,000 clones, 88% of them singletons. Sequencing was carried out using tumor tissue. These receptors were taken from a human donor with high-grade serous ovarian cancer. The CDR3 runs from the conserved cysteine through the conserved F or W. Each record gives: clone size, CDR3 length, J gene, D gene, V gene, CDR3 protein, CDR3 DNA. A D gene is named only where the DNA matches it firmly. Clone size is stated in some rows and not others, as once, few, many or a class when expanded.

>-|11|TRBJ2-7|-|TRBV7-9
CASSRNYEQYF
TGTGCCAGCAGCCGAAATTACGAGCAGTACTTC
>few|13|TRBJ1-5|-|TRBV19
CASSQNPNQPQHF
TGTGCCAGTAGCCAGAATCCCAATCAGCCCCAGCATTTT
>-|12|TRBJ2-7|-|TRBV14
CASSPAWFEQYF
TGTGCCAGCAGCCCCGCTTGGTTCGAGCAGTACTTC
>-|14|TRBJ2-2|-|TRBV27
CASSRTENTGELFF
TGTGCCAGCAGTAGGACAGAGAACACCGGGGAGCTGTTTTTT
>-|17|TRBJ1-2|TRBD1|TRBV4-2
CASSQDFARQGVYGYTF
TGTGCCAGCAGCCAAGATTTCGCCCGACAGGGGGTCTATGGCTACACCTTC
>-|12|TRBJ2-2|-|TRBV5-4
CASSLAAGELFF
TGTGCCAGCAGCTTAGCGGCCGGGGAGCTGTTTTTT
>-|11|TRBJ1-4|-|TRBV6-6
CASRINEKLFF
TGTGCCAGCAGGATTAATGAAAAACTGTTTTTT
>-|14|TRBJ1-5|-|TRBV5-4
CASSLGGADQPQHF
TGTGCCAGCAGCTTGGGAGGTGCGGATCAGCCCCAGCATTTT
>-|15|TRBJ1-1|-|TRBV18
CASSPRLGGDPEAFF
TGTGCCAGCTCACCTCGCTTAGGGGGGGATCCTGAAGCTTTCTTT
>-|10|TRBJ2-5|-|TRBV20-1
CSARVETQYF
TGCAGTGCTAGAGTCGAGACCCAGTACTTC
>-|14|TRBJ2-2|-|TRBV19
CASRGGTNTGELFF
TGTGCCAGTAGGGGGGGTACGAACACCGGGGAGCTGTTTTTT